The rows below give T cell receptor beta chains drawn from one sample of a study of T cell responses to AZD1222 COVID-19 vaccine. Method: immunoSEQ multiplex PCR; TCRdb's copy keeps in-frame clones and lacks some. This table holds more than 150,000 clones, approximately 92% found once. Sequences were derived from peripheral blood, sampled on day 0 of AZD1222 vaccination. The receptors shown here come from an adult in good health. Each CDR3 is given with its conserved first and last residue. Fields, in order: V gene, clone size, J gene, D gene, CDR3 DNA, CDR3 protein. The D gene is left open where the match is weak. Size tells how often a clone was seen (once, few, many) or the class of an expanded clone, and some rows leave it out.

TRBV6-5,once,TRBJ1-4,NA,TGTGCCAGCAGGGGGGACTCGAGAATTGAAAAACTGTTTTTT,CASRGDSRIEKLFF
TRBV5-4,NA,TRBJ2-2,TRBD2,TGTGCCAGCAGCTTGGCGGGTAGCGGGCTGACCGGGGAGCTGTTTTTT,CASSLAGSGLTGELFF
TRBV19,NA,TRBJ2-4,NA,TGTGCCAGTAGTATAGAGCGAGCCAAAAACATTCAGTACTTC,CASSIERAKNIQYF
TRBV5-4,NA,TRBJ1-2,TRBD1,TGTGCCAGCAGCCCCGAACTGTGGACAGGGGGGGATGGCTACACCTTC,CASSPELWTGGDGYTF
TRBV2,NA,TRBJ2-5,NA,TGTGCCAGCTCCCCAGGAAGGTACCAAGAGACCCAGTACTTC,CASSPGRYQETQYF
TRBV4-3,NA,TRBJ1-2,TRBD1,TGCGCCAGCAGCCCCGCGGACAGGGGGTATGGCTACACCTTC,CASSPADRGYGYTF
TRBV5-4,NA,TRBJ2-7,NA,TGTGCCAGCAGCTTGGACCAACGTCGGGAGCAGTACTTC,CASSLDQRREQYF
TRBV4-1,NA,TRBJ1-2,TRBD1,TGCGCCAGCAGCCAAGCGACGGACAGGGCGGGCTATGGCTACACCTTC,CASSQATDRAGYGYTF
TRBV6-4,many,TRBJ2-1,NA,TGTGCCAGCAGTGACGGGAGCTACAATGAGCAGTTCTTC,CASSDGSYNEQFF
TRBV29-1,once,TRBJ2-5,NA,TGCAGCGTTGGATCCGGCCAAGAGACCCAGTACTTC,CSVGSGQETQYF
TRBV19,NA,TRBJ2-7,TRBD1,TGTGCCAGTAGTGTGGGGACAGGGGGATACGAGCAGTACTTC,CASSVGTGGYEQYF
TRBV19,NA,TRBJ1-4,TRBD1,TGTGCCAGTCGGGACAGCCCAACTAATGAAAAACTGTTTTTT,CASRDSPTNEKLFF
TRBV7-9,NA,TRBJ1-2,NA,TGTGCCAGCAGCCGGGTGGGGATTAACTATGGCTACACCTTC,CASSRVGINYGYTF
TRBV19,NA,TRBJ2-1,TRBD2,TGTGCCAGTAGTACACGGACTAGCAGTAGGACCTACAATGAGCAGTTCTTC,CASSTRTSSRTYNEQFF
TRBV9,NA,TRBJ2-2,NA,TGTGCCAGCAGCGTCGCGGTGAACACCGGGGAGCTGTTTTTT,CASSVAVNTGELFF
TRBV20-1,few,TRBJ2-1,NA,TGCAGTGCTAGTTCGGGTTTCAATGAGCAGTTCTTC,CSASSGFNEQFF
TRBV11-3,once,TRBJ1-1,NA,TGTGCCAGCAGCCCGGACAGCCTGAACACTGAAGCTTTCTTT,CASSPDSLNTEAFF
TRBV6-5,NA,TRBJ1-2,TRBD1,TGTGCCAGCGAAAGGACAGGATATAACTATGGCTACACCTTC,CASERTGYNYGYTF
TRBV24-1,once,TRBJ2-1,TRBD2,TGTGCCACCAGTGCAGGACTAGCCGACTCGGTGGATGAGCAGTTCTTC,CATSAGLADSVDEQFF
TRBV6-5,NA,TRBJ1-2,NA,TGTGCCAGCAGTTACGGTCGTGGGGCGGGAGGCTACACCTTC,CASSYGRGAGGYTF
TRBV2,NA,TRBJ1-1,NA,TGTGCCAGCAGTGACGGTAAGCGTGTCGGCACTGAAGCTTTCTTT,CASSDGKRVGTEAFF
TRBV4-3,NA,TRBJ1-5,TRBD1,TGCGCCAGCAGCCAAGATTGGGACAGAAACAATCAGCCCCAGCATTTT,CASSQDWDRNNQPQHF
TRBV11-3,once,TRBJ2-1,NA,TGTGCCAGCAGCTTAAGTCCAGCAGAGCAGTTCTTC,CASSLSPAEQFF
TRBV27,once,TRBJ2-7,TRBD2,TGTGCCAGCAGTTTACGACTAGCGGGAGGGTCCTCCTACGAGCAGTACTTC,CASSLRLAGGSSYEQYF
TRBV30,NA,TRBJ1-1,NA,TGTGCCTGGAGTGTACGAGGGCGCGGTACTGAAGCTTTCTTT,CAWSVRGRGTEAFF
TRBV19,NA,TRBJ1-2,NA,TGTGCCAGTGCCCTAGGGCCGGTACCCGAGTCAAACTATGGCTACACCTTC,CASALGPVPESNYGYTF
TRBV21-1,NA,TRBJ2-6,NA,TGTGCCAGCAGCAAACGGGCAGGGGGAAACTCTGGGGCCAACGTCCTGACTTTC,CASSKRAGGNSGANVLTF
TRBV19,NA,TRBJ2-7,NA,TGTGCCAGTAGCCCAGGGGTGGGACGGAGAAACTCCTACGAGCAGTACTTC,CASSPGVGRRNSYEQYF
TRBV2,NA,TRBJ2-7,NA,TGTGCCAGCAGTGAGGGCTACCTGGCAGTTTACGAGCAGTACTTC,CASSEGYLAVYEQYF